This TCR beta chain derives from a study of cytomegalovirus exposure and HLA in healthy donors. The overall study: Earlier, almost 120 million unique TCR beta sequences were recovered from 200 million or so T cells by an analysis. General study points: Reports indicate that TCR beta sequences accurately predicted the HLA-A and HLA-B alleles of most subjects.

This CDR3 region has 16 residues. Trimming pared 0 bases from V and 5 bases from J, leaving 17 bases between. Germline loops: CDR1 SGHKS, CDR2 YYEKEE (reference sequence). This clone was seen more than once but under ten times. Its antigen is as yet unknown. Primers: 60 Vbeta forward and 13 Jbeta reverse. The protocol was immunoSEQ multiplex PCR, while the TCRdb copy is restricted to in-frame clones and leaves out a portion. The table records 100,000 to 150,000 clones, around 78% of them present only once. The V call is TRBV5-5, the J call TRBJ2-5, with D perhaps TRBD1 (6 bases). The sample comprised PBMCs. This TCR was recovered from a woman aged 35 to 49 in good health and CMV-seronegative. The CDR3 coding sequence is TGTGCCAGCAGCTTGGTAGGGACAAGGGTGCAGGAGACCCAGTACTTC. The encoded protein is CASSLVGTRVQETQYF.